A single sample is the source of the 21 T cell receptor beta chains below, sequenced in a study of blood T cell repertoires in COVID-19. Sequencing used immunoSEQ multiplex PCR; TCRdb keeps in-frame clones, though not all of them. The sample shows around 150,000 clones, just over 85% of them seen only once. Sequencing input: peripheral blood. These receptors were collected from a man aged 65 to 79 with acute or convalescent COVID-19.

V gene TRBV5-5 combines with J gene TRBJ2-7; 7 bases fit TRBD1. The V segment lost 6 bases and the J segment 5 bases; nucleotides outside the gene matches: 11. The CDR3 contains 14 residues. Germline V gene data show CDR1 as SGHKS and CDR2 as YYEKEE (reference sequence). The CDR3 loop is CASTHPPDRDEQYF. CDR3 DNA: TGTGCCAGCACCCACCCCCCTGACAGGGACGAGCAGTACTTC.

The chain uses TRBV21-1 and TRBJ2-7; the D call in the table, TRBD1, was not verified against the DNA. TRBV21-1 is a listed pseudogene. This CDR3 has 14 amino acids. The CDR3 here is CASNPHQGPYEQYF. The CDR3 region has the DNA TGTGCCAGCAACCCCCACCAGGGGCCCTACGAGCAGTACTTC.

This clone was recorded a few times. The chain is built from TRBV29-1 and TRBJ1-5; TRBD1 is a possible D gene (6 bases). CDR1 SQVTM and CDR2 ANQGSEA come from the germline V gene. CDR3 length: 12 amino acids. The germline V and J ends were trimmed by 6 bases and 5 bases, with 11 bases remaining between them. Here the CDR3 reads CSVQGGDQPQHF. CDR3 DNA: TGCAGCGTACAGGGAGGGGATCAGCCCCAGCATTTT.

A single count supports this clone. Here the CDR3 reads CASGPPGLRVDTQYF. The CDR3 bases are TGTGCCAGCGGACCCCCGGGACTCAGGGTTGATACGCAGTATTTT. V and J are TRBV28 and TRBJ2-3; D might be TRBD2 (6 bases). The V end lost 8 bases, the J end lost 6 bases, and 21 bases lay between the germline ends. This CDR3 is built from 15 residues. Germline CDR1 and CDR2: MDHEN and SYDVKM.

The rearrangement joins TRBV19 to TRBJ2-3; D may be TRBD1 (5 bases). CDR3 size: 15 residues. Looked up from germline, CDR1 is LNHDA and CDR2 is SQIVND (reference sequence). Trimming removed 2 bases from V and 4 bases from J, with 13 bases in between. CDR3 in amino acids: CASSIRQGAPDTQYF. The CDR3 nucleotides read TGTGCCAGTAGTATACGCCAGGGTGCCCCAGATACGCAGTATTTT.

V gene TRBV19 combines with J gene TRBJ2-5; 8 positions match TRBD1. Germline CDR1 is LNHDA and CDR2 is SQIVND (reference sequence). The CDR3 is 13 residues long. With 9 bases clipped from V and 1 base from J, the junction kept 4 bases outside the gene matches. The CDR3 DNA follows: TGTGCCAGCCGCCAGGGGGCCCAAGAGACCCAGTACTTC. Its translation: CASRQGAQETQYF.

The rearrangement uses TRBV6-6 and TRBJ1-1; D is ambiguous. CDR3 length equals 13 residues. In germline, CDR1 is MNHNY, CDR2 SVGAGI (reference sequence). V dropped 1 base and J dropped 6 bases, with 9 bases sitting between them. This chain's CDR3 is CASSYFSTSEAFF. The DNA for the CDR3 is TGTGCCAGCAGTTACTTCAGTACATCTGAAGCTTTCTTT.

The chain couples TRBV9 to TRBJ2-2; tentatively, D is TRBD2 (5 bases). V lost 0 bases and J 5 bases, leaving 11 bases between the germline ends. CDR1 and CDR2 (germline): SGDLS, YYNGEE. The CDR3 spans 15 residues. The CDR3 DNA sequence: TGTGCCAGCAGCGTAGTGGCGGAGGCAACCGGGGAGCTGTTTTTT. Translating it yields CASSVVAEATGELFF.

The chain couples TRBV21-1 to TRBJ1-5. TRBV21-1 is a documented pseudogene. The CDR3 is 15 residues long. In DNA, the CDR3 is TGTGCCAGCAGCACGTATTCGGACGGGGATCAGCCCCAGCATTTT. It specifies CASSTYSDGDQPQHF.

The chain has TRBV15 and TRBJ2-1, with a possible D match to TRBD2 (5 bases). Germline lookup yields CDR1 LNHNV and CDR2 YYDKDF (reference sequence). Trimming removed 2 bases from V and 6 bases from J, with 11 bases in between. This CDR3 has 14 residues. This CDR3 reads CATSRPGVGNEQFF. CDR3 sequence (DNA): TGTGCCACCAGCAGACCCGGGGTTGGCAATGAGCAGTTCTTC. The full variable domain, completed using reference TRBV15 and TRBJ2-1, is DAMVIQNPRYQVTQFGKPVTLSCSQTLNHNVMYWYQQKSSQAPKLLFHYYDKDFNNEADTPDNFQSRRPNTSFCFLDIRSPGLGDTAMYLCATSRPGVGNEQFFGPGTRLTVL.

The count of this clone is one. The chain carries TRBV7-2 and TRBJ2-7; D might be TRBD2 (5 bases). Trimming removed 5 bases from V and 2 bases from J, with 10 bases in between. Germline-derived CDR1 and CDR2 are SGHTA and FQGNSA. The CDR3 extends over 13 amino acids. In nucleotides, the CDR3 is TGTGCCAGCAGCCCGGGATCCACCTACGAGCAGTACTTC. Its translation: CASSPGSTYEQYF.

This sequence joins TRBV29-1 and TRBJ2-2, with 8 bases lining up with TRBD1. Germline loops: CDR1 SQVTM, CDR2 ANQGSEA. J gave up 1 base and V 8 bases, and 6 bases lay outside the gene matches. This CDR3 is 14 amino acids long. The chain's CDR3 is CSIRTGMNTGELFF. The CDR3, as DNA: TGCAGCATCCGGACAGGGATGAACACCGGGGAGCTGTTTTTT.

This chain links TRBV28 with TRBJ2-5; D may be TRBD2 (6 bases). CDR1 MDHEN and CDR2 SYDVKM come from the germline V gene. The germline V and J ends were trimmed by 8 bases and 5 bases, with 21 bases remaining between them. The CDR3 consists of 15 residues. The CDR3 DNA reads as TGTGCCAGCGACTTTGGAGCGGGTTCGGGGGAGACCCAGTACTTC. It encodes CASDFGAGSGETQYF.

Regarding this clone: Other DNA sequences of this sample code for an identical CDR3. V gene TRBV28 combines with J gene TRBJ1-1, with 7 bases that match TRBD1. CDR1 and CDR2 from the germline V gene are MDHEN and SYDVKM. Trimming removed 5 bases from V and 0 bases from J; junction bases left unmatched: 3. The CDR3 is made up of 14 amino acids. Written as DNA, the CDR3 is TGTGCCAGCAGTCTGGGACAGCTGAACACTGAAGCTTTCTTT. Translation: CASSLGQLNTEAFF. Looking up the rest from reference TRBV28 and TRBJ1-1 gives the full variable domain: DVKVTQSSRYLVKRTGEKVFLECVQDMDHENMFWYRQDPGLGLRLIYFSYDVKMKEKGDIPEGYSVSREKKERFSLILESASTNQTSMYLCASSLGQLNTEAFFGQGTRLTVV.

The CDR3 sequence: CASSLLTDYEQYF. The CDR3 coding sequence is TGTGCCAGCAGCTTATTGACAGACTACGAGCAGTACTTC. The J gene is TRBJ2-7, the V gene TRBV7-9; perhaps TRBD1 as D (5 bases). The CDR3 runs to 13 residues. Trimming took 2 bases from V and 3 from J, leaving 8 bases between them. The germline gives CDR1 SEHNR, CDR2 FQNEAQ (reference sequence). Filled out from reference TRBV7-9 and TRBJ2-7, the complete variable domain reads DTGVSQNPRHKITKRGQNVTFRCDPISEHNRLYWYRQTLGQGPEFLTYFQNEAQLEKSRLLSDRFSAERPKGSFSTLEIQRTEQGDSAMYLCASSLLTDYEQYFGPGTRLTVT.

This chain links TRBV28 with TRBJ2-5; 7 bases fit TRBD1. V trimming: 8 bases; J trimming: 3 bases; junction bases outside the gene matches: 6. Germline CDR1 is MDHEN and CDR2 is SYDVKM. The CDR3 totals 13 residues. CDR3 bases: TGTGCCAGCCGACGGGACAGCAAAGAGACCCAGTACTTC. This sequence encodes CASRRDSKETQYF.

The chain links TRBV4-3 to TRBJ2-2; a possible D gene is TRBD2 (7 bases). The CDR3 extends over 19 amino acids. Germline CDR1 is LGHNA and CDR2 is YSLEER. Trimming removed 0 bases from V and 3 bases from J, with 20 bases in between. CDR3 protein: CASSQDGEGVMGDTGELFF. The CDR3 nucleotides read TGCGCCAGCAGCCAAGATGGGGAGGGGGTAATGGGTGACACCGGGGAGCTGTTTTTT.

The CDR3 is CASSPRLAGNEQYF. CDR3 DNA sequence: TGTGCCAGCAGCCCCCGACTAGCGGGGAACGAGCAGTACTTC. The rearrangement uses TRBV7-2 and TRBJ2-7; 11 bases agree with TRBD2. This CDR3 comprises 14 residues. The germline V gene has CDR1 SGHTA and CDR2 FQGNSA. Trimming cost V 5 bases and J 5 bases; bases outside gene matches: 5.

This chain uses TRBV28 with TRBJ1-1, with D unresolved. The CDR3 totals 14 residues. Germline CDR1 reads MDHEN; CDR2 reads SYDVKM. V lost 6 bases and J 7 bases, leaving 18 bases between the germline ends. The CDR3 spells CASRSLTRVLEAFF. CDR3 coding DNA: TGTGCCAGCAGATCCCTTACCCGAGTACTTGAAGCTTTCTTT.

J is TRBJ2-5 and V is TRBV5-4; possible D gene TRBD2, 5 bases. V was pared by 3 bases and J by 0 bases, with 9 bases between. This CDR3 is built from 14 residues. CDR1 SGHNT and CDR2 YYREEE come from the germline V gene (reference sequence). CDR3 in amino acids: CASSSDYYQETQYF. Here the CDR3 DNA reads TGTGCCAGCAGCTCAGACTACTACCAAGAGACCCAGTACTTC.

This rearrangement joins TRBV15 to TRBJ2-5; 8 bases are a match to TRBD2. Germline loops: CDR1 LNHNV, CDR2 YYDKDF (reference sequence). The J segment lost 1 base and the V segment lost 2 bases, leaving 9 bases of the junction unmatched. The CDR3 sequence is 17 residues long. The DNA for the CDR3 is TGTGCCACCAGCAGAAGGCTCGGGCGGGGGGCCCAAGAGACCCAGTACTTC. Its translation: CATSRRLGRGAQETQYF.